The subject of this entry is one TCR beta chain. This sample is part of a study of CD8 T cells in Susac syndrome. CDR1 and CDR2 from the germline V gene are MGHRA and YSYEKL. The CDR3 contains 16 residues. The V gene end was trimmed by 4 bases and the J gene end by 7 bases; junction bases not matched to a gene: 5. Sequencing of TCR beta was undertaken in CD8+ and CD4+ T cells derived from blood. CD8+ and CD4+ T cells were negatively isolated; TEMRA cells were FACS-enriched. With random hexamers, roughly 0.45 to 1 ug RNA was reverse transcribed. Amplification of the TCR beta CDR3 was carried out by immunoSEQ multiplex PCR, which spanned a total of 54 Vbeta and 13 Jbeta segments. TCRdb reanalysed the immunoSEQ multiplex PCR reads using MiXCR and keeps one entry per CDR3 protein. The sample has around 46,000 distinct CDR3 sequences, more than 85% seen once; the top ten hold around 0.43%.

The gene calls are TRBV4-1 and TRBJ2-1; 15 positions match TRBD2. Input material: CD8+ T cells from PBMCs. The TCR comes from a human donor in good health. The CDR3 DNA sequence: TGCGCCAGCAGCCGGACTAGCGGGAGGGCCAGGAATGAGCAGTTCTTC. This gives the protein CASSRTSGRARNEQFF.